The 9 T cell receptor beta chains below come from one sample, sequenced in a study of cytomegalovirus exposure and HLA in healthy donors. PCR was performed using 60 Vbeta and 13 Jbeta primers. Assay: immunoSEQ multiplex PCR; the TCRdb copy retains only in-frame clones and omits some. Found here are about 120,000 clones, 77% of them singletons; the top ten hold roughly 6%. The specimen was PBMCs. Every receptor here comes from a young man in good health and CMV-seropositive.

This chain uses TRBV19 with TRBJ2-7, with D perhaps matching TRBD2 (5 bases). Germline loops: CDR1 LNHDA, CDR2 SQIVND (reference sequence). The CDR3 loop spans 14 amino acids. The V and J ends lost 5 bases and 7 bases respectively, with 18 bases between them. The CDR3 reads CASSPAGIFKEQYF. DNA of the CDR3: TGTGCCAGTAGTCCGGCCGGGATCTTTAAAGAGCAGTACTTC.

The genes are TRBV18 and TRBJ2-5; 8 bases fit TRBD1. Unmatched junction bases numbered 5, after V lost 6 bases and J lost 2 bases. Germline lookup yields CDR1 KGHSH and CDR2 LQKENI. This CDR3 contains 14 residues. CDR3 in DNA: TGTGCCAGCTCCCGGACAGGGCCACAAGAGACCCAGTACTTC. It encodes CASSRTGPQETQYF. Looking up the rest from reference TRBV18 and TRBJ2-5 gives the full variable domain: NAGVMQNPRHLVRRRGQEARLRCSPMKGHSHVYWYRQLPEEGLKFMVYLQKENIIDESGMPKERFSAEFPKEGPSILRIQQVVRGDSAAYFCASSRTGPQETQYFGPGTRLLVL.

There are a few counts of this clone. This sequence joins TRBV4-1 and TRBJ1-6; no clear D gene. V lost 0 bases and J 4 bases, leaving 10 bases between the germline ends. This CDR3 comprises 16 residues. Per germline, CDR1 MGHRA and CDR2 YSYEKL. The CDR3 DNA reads TGCGCCAGCAGCCAAGATTTGGCACCTTATAATTCACCCCTCCACTTT. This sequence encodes CASSQDLAPYNSPLHF.

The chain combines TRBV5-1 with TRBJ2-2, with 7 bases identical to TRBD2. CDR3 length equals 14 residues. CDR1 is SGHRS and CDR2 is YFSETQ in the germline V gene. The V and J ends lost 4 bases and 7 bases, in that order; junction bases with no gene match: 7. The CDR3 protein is CASSGRGPDGELFF. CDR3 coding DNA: TGCGCCAGCAGCGGGAGGGGTCCGGACGGGGAGCTGTTTTTT.

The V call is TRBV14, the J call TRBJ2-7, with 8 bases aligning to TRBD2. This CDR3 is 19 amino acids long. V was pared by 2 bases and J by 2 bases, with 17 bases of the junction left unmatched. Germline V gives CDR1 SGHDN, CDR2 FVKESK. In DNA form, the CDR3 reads TGTGCCAGCAGCCAACGTCTTCTCGGGGGGGGACGGGTCGCCTACGAGCAGTACTTC. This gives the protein CASSQRLLGGGRVAYEQYF.

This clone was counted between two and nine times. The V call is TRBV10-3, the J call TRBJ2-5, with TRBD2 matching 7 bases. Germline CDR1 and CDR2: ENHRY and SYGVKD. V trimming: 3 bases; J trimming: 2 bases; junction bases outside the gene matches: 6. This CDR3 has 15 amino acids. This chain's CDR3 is CAISDRLAAQETQYF. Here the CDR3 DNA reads TGTGCCATCAGTGATAGACTAGCTGCTCAAGAGACCCAGTACTTC.

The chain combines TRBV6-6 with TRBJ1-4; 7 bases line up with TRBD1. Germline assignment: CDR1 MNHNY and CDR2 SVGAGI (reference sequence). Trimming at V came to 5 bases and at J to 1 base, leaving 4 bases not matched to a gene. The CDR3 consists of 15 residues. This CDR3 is CASSTDRVTNEKLFF. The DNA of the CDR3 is TGTGCCAGCAGTACCGACAGGGTAACTAATGAAAAACTGTTTTTT.

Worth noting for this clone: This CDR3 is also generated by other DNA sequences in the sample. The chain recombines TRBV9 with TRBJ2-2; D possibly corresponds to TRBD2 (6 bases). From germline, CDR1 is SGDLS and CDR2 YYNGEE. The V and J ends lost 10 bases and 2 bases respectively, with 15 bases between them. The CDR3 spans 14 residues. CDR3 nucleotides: TGTGCCGGGAAGACGGGAGAAAACACCGGGGAGCTGTTTTTT. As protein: CAGKTGENTGELFF.

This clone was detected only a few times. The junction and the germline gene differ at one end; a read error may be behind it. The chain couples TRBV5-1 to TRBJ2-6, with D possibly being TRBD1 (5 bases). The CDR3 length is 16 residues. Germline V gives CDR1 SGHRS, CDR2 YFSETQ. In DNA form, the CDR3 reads TGCGCCAGCAGCTTGGGGGCTACGGCTGGGGCCAACGGCCTGACTTTC. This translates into CASSLGATAGANGLTF. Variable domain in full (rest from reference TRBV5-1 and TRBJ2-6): KAGVTQTPRYLIKTRGQQVTLSCSPISGHRSVSWYQQTPGQGLQFLFEYFSETQRNKGNFPGRFSGRQFSNSRSEMNVSTLELGDSALYLCASSLGATAGANGLTFGAGSRLTVL.